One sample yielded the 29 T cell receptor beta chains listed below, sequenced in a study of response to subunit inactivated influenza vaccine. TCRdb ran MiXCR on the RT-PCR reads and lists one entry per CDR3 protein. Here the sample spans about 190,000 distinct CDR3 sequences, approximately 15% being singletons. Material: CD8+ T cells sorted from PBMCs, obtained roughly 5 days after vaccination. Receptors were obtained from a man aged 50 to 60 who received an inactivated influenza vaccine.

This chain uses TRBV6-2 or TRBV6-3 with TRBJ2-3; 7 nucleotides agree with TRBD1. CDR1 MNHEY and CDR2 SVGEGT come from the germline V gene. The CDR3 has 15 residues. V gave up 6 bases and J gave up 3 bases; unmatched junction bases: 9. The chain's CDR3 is CASSNYRGSTDTQYF. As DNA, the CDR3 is TGTGCCAGCAGCAACTACAGGGGTAGTACAGATACGCAGTATTTT.

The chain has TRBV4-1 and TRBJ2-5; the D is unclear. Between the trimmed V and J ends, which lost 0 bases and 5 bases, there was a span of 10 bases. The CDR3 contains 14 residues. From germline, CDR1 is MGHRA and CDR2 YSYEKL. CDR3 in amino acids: CASSQEPLPETQYF. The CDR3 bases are TGCGCCAGCAGCCAAGAACCCCTCCCCGAGACCCAGTACTTC.

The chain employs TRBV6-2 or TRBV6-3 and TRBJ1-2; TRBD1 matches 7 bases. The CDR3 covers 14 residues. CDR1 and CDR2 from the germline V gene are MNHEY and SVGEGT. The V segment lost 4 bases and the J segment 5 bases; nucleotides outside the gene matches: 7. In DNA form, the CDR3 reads TGTGCCAGCAGTTTCACGGACAGGAGATATGGCTACACCTTC. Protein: CASSFTDRRYGYTF.

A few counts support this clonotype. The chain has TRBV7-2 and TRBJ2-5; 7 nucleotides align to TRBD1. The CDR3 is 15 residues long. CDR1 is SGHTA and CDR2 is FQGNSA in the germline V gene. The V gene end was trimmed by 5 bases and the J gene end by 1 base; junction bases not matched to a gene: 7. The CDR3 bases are TGTGCCAGCAGCGTTAACAGGGGATTCCAAGAGACCCAGTACTTC. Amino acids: CASSVNRGFQETQYF.

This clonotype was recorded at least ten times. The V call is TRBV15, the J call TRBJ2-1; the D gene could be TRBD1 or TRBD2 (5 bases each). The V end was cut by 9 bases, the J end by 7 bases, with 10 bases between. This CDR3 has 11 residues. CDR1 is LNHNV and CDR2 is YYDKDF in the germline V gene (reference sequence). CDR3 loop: CATGWGNEQFF. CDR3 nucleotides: TGTGCCACGGGGTGGGGGAATGAGCAGTTCTTC. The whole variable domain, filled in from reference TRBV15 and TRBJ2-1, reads DAMVIQNPRYQVTQFGKPVTLSCSQTLNHNVMYWYQQKSSQAPKLLFHYYDKDFNNEADTPDNFQSRRPNTSFCFLDIRSPGLGDTAMYLCATGWGNEQFFGPGTRLTVL.

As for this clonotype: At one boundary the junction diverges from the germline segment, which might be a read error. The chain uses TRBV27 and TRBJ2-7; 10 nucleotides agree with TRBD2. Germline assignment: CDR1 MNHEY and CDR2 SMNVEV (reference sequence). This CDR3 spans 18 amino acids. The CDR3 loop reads CVSSLSRPLAGVRYEQYF. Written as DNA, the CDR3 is TGTGTCAGCAGTTTATCTCGCCCCCTAGCGGGAGTAAGGTACGAGCAGTACTTC.

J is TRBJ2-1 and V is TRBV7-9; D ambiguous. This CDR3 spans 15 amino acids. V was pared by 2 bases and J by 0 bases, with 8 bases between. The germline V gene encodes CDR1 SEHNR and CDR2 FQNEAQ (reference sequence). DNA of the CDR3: TGTGCCAGCAGCTTACCGGATAGCTCCTACAATGAGCAGTTCTTC. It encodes CASSLPDSSYNEQFF.

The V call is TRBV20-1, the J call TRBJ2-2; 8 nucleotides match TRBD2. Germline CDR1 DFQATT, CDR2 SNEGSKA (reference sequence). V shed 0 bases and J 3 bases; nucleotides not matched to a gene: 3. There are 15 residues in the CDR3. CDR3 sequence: CSARELAGYTGELFF. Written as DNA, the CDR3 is TGCAGTGCTAGAGAATTAGCGGGGTACACCGGGGAGCTGTTTTTT.

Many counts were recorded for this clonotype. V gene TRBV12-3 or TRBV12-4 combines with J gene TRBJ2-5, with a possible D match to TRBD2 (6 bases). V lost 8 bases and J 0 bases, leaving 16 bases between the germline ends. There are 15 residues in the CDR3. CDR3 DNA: TGTGCCAGCTCTCGTCCGGGGGTGGACCAAGAGACCCAGTACTTC. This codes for CASSRPGVDQETQYF.

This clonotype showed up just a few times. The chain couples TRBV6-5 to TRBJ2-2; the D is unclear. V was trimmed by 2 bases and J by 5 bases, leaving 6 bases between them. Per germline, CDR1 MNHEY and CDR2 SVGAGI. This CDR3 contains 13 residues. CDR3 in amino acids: CASSYSVTGELFF. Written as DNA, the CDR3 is TGTGCCAGCAGTTACAGTGTAACCGGGGAGCTGTTTTTT.

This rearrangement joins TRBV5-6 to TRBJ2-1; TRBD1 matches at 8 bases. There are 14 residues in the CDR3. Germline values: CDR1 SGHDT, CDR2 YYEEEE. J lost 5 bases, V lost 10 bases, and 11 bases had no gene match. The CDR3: CAAQTGVVDNEQFF. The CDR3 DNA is TGTGCCGCCCAGACAGGGGTCGTGGACAATGAGCAGTTCTTC.

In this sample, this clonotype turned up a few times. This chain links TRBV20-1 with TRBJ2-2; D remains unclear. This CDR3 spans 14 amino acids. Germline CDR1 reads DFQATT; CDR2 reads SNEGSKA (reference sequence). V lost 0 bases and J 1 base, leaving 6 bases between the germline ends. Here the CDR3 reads CSARDQRNTGELFF. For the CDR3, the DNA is TGCAGTGCTAGAGATCAGCGGAACACCGGGGAGCTGTTTTTT.

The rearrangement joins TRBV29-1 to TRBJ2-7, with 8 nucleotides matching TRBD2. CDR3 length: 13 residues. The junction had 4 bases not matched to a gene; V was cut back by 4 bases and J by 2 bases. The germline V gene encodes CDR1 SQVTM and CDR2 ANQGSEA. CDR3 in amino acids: CSVVAGPTYEQYF. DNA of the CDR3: TGCAGCGTTGTAGCGGGGCCAACCTACGAGCAGTACTTC.

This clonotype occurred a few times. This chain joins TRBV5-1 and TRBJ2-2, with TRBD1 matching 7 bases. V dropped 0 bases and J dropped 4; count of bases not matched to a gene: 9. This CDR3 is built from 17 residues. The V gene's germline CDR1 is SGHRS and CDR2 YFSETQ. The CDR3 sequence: CASSLALKGARTGELFF. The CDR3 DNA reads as TGCGCCAGCAGCTTGGCCTTGAAGGGGGCGCGCACCGGGGAGCTGTTTTTT.

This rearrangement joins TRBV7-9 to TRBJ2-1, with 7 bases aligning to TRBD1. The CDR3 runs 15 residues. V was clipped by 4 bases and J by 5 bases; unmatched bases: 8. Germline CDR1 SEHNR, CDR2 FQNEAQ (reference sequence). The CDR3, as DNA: TGTGCCAGCAGCTCCGACAGGGTTTTCGACAATGAGCAGTTCTTC. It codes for CASSSDRVFDNEQFF.

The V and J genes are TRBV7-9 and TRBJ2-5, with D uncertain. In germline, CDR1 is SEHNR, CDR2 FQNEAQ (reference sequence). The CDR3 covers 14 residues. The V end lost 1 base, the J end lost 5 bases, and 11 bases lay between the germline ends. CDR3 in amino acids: CASSLGTARETQYF. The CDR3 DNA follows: TGTGCCAGCAGCTTAGGGACGGCGAGGGAGACCCAGTACTTC.

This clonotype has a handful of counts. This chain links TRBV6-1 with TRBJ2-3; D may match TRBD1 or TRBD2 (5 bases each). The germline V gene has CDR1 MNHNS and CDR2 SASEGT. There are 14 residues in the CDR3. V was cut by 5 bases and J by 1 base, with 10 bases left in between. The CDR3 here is CASSKGTRTDTQYF. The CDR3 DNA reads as TGTGCCAGCAGTAAGGGGACCCGCACAGATACGCAGTATTTT.

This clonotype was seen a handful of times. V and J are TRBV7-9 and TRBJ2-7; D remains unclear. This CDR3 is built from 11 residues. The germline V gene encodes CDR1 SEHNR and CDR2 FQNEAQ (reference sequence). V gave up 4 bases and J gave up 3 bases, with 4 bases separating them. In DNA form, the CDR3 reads TGTGCCAGCAGCTGGGACTACGAGCAGTACTTC. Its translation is CASSWDYEQYF. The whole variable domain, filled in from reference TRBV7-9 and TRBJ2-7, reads DTGVSQNPRHKITKRGQNVTFRCDPISEHNRLYWYRQTLGQGPEFLTYFQNEAQLEKSRLLSDRFSAERPKGSFSTLEIQRTEQGDSAMYLCASSWDYEQYFGPGTRLTVT.

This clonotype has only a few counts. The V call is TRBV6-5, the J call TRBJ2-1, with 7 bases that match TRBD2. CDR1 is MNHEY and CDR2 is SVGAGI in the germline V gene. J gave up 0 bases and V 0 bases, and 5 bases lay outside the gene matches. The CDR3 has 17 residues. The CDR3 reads CASSYSGGRDSYNEQFF. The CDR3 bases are TGTGCCAGCAGTTACTCGGGCGGGAGAGACTCCTACAATGAGCAGTTCTTC.

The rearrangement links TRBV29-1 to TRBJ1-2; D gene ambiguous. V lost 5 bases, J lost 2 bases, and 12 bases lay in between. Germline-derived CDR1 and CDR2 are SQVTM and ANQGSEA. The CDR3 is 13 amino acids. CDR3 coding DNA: TGCAGCGTTCGGCCGGGTGAGAACTATGGCTACACCTTC. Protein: CSVRPGENYGYTF.

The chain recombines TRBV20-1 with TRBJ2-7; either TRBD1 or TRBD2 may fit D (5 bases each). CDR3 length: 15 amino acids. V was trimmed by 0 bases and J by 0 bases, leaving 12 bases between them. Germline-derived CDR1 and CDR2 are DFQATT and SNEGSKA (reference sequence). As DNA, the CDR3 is TGCAGTGCTAGAGACAGGGAGTCTCTCTCCTACGAGCAGTACTTC. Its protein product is CSARDRESLSYEQYF.

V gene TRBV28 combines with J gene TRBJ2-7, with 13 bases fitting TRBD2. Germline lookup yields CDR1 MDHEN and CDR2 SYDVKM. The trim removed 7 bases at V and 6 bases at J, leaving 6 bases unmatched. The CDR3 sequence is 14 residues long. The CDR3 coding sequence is TGTGCCAGCACCACTAGCGGGAGGGCCGGCGAGCAGTACTTC. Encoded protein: CASTTSGRAGEQYF.

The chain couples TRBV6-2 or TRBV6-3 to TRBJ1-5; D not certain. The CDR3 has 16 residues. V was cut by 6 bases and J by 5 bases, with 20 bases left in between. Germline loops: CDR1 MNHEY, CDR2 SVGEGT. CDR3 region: CASSVPGPMRDQPQHF. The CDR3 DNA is TGTGCCAGCAGCGTTCCCGGACCCATGCGAGATCAGCCCCAGCATTTT.

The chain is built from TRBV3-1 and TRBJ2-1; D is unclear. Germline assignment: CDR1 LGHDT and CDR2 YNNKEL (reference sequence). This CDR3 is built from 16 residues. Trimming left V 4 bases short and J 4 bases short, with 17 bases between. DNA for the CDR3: TGTGCCAGCAGCCCACGTGGCACGGGTCAGTACAATGAGCAGTTCTTC. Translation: CASSPRGTGQYNEQFF.

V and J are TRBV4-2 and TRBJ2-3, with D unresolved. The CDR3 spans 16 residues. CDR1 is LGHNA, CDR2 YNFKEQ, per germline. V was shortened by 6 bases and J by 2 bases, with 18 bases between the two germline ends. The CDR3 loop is CASRPEDPGITDTQYF. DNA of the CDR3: TGTGCCAGCAGGCCCGAGGACCCAGGCATCACAGATACGCAGTATTTT.

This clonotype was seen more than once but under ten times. CDR3 in DNA: TGCAGCGCTGACAGTTCCTACAATGAGCAGTTCTTC. This codes for CSADSSYNEQFF. The V call is TRBV29-1, the J call TRBJ2-1; perhaps TRBD1 as D (5 bases). Germline V gene lookup returns CDR1 SQVTM and CDR2 ANQGSEA. Trimming took 7 bases from V and 1 from J, leaving 8 bases between them. The CDR3 length is 12 residues.

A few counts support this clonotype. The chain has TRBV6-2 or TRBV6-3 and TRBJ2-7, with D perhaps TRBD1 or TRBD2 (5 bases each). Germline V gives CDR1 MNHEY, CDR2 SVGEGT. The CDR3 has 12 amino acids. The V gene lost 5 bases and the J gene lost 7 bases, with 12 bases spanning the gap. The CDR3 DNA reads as TGTGCCAGCAGTCCCGGCTGGGGGGAGCAGTACTTC. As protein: CASSPGWGEQYF.

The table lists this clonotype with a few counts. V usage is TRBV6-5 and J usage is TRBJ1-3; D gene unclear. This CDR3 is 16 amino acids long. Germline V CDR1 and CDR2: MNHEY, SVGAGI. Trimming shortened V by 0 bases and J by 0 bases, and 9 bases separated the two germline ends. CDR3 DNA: TGTGCCAGCAGTTACTCGAAACTGTCCTCTGGAAACACCATATATTTT. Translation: CASSYSKLSSGNTIYF.

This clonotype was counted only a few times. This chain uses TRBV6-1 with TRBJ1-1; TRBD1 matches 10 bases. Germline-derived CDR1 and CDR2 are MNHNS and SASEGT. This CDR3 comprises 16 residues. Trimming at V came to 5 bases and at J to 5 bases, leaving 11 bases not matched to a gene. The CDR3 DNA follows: TGTGCCAGCAGTAAGGGACAGGGGCTGGGAAGTACTGAAGCTTTCTTT. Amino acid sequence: CASSKGQGLGSTEAFF.